The rows below give T cell receptor beta chains drawn from one sample of a study of early T cells in non-severe SARS-CoV-2 infection. TCRdb reprocessed the 5' RACE reads via MiXCR and lists one record per CDR3 protein. The sample holds 40,000 to 55,000 distinct CDR3 sequences, 7% to 8% seen once. Sequenced sample: whole blood. The receptors shown here come from an adult who was a healthcare worker with PCR-confirmed SARS-CoV-2 infection or an uninfected control (not recorded which). Both conserved end residues are part of each CDR3. The D gene is left open where the match is weak. Some rows mark clone size as missing; the rest say once, few, many or name a class of expanded clone.

V: TRBV7-2
D: .
size: many
J: TRBJ2-2
CDR3: CASSLDRNTGELFF
DNA: TGTGCCAGCTCCCTTGACAGGAACACCGGGGAGCTGTTTTTT

V: TRBV20-1
D: .
size: many
J: TRBJ1-6
CDR3: CSASSRGANSPLHF
DNA: TGCAGTGCTAGCTCCAGGGGCGCTAATTCACCCCTCCACTTT

V: TRBV12-3/TRBV12-4
D: TRBD2
size: few
J: TRBJ2-7
CDR3: CASSRTSGISYEQYF
DNA: TGTGCCAGCAGCCGGACTAGCGGGATCTCCTACGAGCAGTACTTC

V: TRBV28
D: .
size: many
J: TRBJ1-2
CDR3: CASSSGTVLYGYTF
DNA: TGTGCCAGCAGCTCCGGGACGGTTCTCTATGGCTACACCTTC

V: TRBV30
D: TRBD1
size: .
J: TRBJ1-1
CDR3: CAWSRQGVTEAFF
DNA: TGTGCCTGGAGCCGACAGGGGGTCACTGAAGCTTTCTTT

V: TRBV24-1
D: TRBD1
size: .
J: TRBJ2-1
CDR3: CATSAPGQGHEQFF
DNA: TGTGCCACCAGTGCCCCGGGACAGGGGCATGAGCAGTTCTTC

V: TRBV30
D: .
size: .
J: TRBJ1-5
CDR3: CAWSVLGQPQHF
DNA: TGTGCCTGGAGTGTACTGGGTCAGCCCCAGCATTTT

V: TRBV9
D: TRBD2
size: few
J: TRBJ2-7
CDR3: CASSPVGTSVSYEQYF
DNA: TGTGCCAGCAGCCCAGTAGGGACTAGCGTTTCCTACGAGCAGTACTTC

V: TRBV18
D: TRBD1
size: many
J: TRBJ2-7
CDR3: CASSPQGQSYEQYF
DNA: TGTGCCAGCTCACCCCAGGGACAGTCCTACGAGCAGTACTTC

V: TRBV6-2/TRBV6-3
D: .
size: .
J: TRBJ1-6
CDR3: CASSLVENSPLHF
DNA: TGTGCCAGCAGTTTGGTAGAAAATTCACCCCTCCACTTT

V: TRBV7-9
D: TRBD1
size: .
J: TRBJ2-2
CDR3: CASTLQGDTGELFF
DNA: TGTGCCAGCACCTTACAGGGGGACACCGGGGAGCTGTTTTTT

V: TRBV12-3/TRBV12-4
D: .
size: many
J: TRBJ2-7
CDR3: CASSLDYEQYF
DNA: TGTGCCAGCAGTTTAGACTACGAGCAGTACTTC

V: TRBV27
D: .
size: many
J: TRBJ1-5
CDR3: CASSSLKGDYSNQPQHF
DNA: TGTGCCAGCAGTTCCCTGAAGGGGGATTATAGCAATCAGCCCCAGCATTTT

V: TRBV18
D: TRBD1
size: many
J: TRBJ1-1
CDR3: CASSLATGGMNTEAFF
DNA: TGTGCCAGCTCACTCGCGACAGGGGGGATGAACACTGAAGCTTTCTTT

V: TRBV12-3/TRBV12-4
D: .
size: many
J: TRBJ1-5
CDR3: CASSFGLGGDQPQHF
DNA: TGTGCCAGCAGTTTCGGGCTAGGGGGTGATCAGCCCCAGCATTTT

V: TRBV7-7
D: .
size: many
J: TRBJ1-6
CDR3: CASSQGDNSPLHF
DNA: TGTGCCAGCAGCCAAGGAGATAATTCACCCCTCCACTTT

V: TRBV28
D: .
size: many
J: TRBJ2-3
CDR3: CASSSYTDTQYF
DNA: TGTGCCAGCAGTTCCTACACAGATACGCAGTATTTT

V: TRBV21-1
D: .
size: few
J: TRBJ2-2
CDR3: CASSKEGRGGELFF
DNA: TGTGCCAGCAGCAAAGAGGGGCGCGGCGGGGAGCTGTTTTTT

V: TRBV29-1
D: .
size: .
J: TRBJ2-2
CDR3: CSVEASERTGELFF
DNA: TGCAGCGTTGAAGCTAGCGAACGGACCGGGGAGCTGTTTTTT

V: TRBV20-1
D: TRBD1
size: .
J: TRBJ1-5
CDR3: CSVGQGNQPQHF
DNA: TGCAGTGTTGGACAGGGAAATCAGCCCCAGCATTTT

V: TRBV29-1
D: .
size: .
J: TRBJ1-2
CDR3: CSVEDLLQSGYGYTF
DNA: TGCAGCGTTGAAGATTTGCTCCAGTCGGGGTATGGCTACACCTTC

V: TRBV7-9
D: .
size: many
J: TRBJ1-1
CDR3: CASTSDSEAFF
DNA: TGTGCCAGCACCTCAGACAGTGAAGCTTTCTTT